Following are 23 T cell receptor beta chains from one sample sequenced in a study of blood T cells in healthy people across ages. A sample-barcoded 5' primer and a J-beta primer mix were used in a second PCR of roughly 7 to 11 cycles. TCRdb reprocessed the 5' RACE reads via MiXCR and lists one record per CDR3 protein. This table holds 1.4 million or so distinct CDR3 sequences, under 55% found once. The sequenced material came from blood. These receptors all come from a woman under 30 in good health.

This chain connects TRBV29-1 to TRBJ1-1; 7 nucleotides line up with TRBD1. This CDR3 is built from 13 residues. Losses at the gene ends were 6 bases for V and 1 base for J; bases not matched to a gene: 5. Germline V lookup: CDR1 SQVTM, CDR2 ANQGSEA. The CDR3 loop is CSVATGRNTEAFF. CDR3 DNA: TGCAGCGTGGCGACAGGGAGGAACACTGAAGCTTTCTTT.

In its sample, this clonotype was seen a few times. The rearrangement uses TRBV12-3 or TRBV12-4 and TRBJ2-3; D might be TRBD1 or TRBD2, each matching 5 bases. Trimming removed 2 bases at V and 6 bases at J, with 12 bases between. This CDR3 has 14 residues. The CDR3 here is CASSLSGGVDTQYF. CDR3 coding DNA: TGTGCCAGCAGTTTAAGTGGGGGAGTCGATACGCAGTATTTT.

This clonotype has just one count. The CDR3 reads CAGGGISYEQYF. Written as DNA, the CDR3 is TGTGCCGGGGGGGGGATCTCCTACGAGCAGTACTTC. The chain uses TRBV30 and TRBJ2-7, with 7 bases aligning to TRBD2. Germline trimming cut 8 bases from V and 0 bases from J; bases unmatched to any gene: 4. This CDR3 comprises 12 residues. Germline lookup yields CDR1 GTSNPN and CDR2 SVGIG (reference sequence).

The V gene is TRBV6-5, the J gene TRBJ2-7; D might be TRBD2 (6 bases). The germline V gene encodes CDR1 MNHEY and CDR2 SVGAGI. There are 15 residues in the CDR3. Trimming took off 3 bases at V and 0 bases at J, with 12 bases between the two ends. Here the CDR3 reads CASSYPRGSSYEQYF. DNA of the CDR3: TGTGCCAGCAGTTATCCTCGGGGGAGCTCCTACGAGCAGTACTTC.

This clonotype was recorded a few times. The chain combines TRBV20-1 with TRBJ2-7; TRBD1 matches 10 bases. This CDR3 region has 13 residues. The germline V gene has CDR1 DFQATT and CDR2 SNEGSKA (reference sequence). With 5 bases clipped from V and 5 bases from J, the junction kept 6 bases outside the gene matches. The CDR3 sequence is CSASGTGDHEQYF. CDR3 nucleotides: TGCAGTGCTTCCGGGACAGGGGACCACGAGCAGTACTTC.

Comments on this clonotype: The junction differs from germline at one of its ends, possibly a read error. The chain recombines TRBV20-1 with TRBJ1-2; the D gene is possibly TRBD1 (5 bases). CDR3 size: 10 residues. The V gene's germline CDR1 is DFQATT and CDR2 SNEGSKA (reference sequence). CDR3 DNA sequence: TGCAGTGCTCAGGGCAATGGCTGCACCTTC. Its protein product is CSAQGNGCTF.

The V gene is TRBV5-1, the J gene TRBJ2-1; D is possibly TRBD1 (5 bases). There are 16 residues in the CDR3. Germline-derived CDR1 and CDR2 are SGHRS and YFSETQ. Trimming pared 0 bases from V and 14 bases from J, leaving 24 bases between. DNA of the CDR3: TGCGCCAGCAGCTTGGTGGGGCACTACCAGTTATCGGCAGAGTTCTTC. Its translation: CASSLVGHYQLSAEFF.

The CDR3 coding sequence is TGTGCCAGCAGTTTTAGCGCCTGGGCCTCGACCTATGGCTACACCTTC. It is translated as CASSFSAWASTYGYTF. The rearrangement joins TRBV12-3 or TRBV12-4 to TRBJ1-2; D gene ambiguous. Deletions cut 3 bases from V and 4 bases from J, with 18 bases between. The CDR3 totals 16 residues.

This clonotype was recorded once. The V and J genes are TRBV2 and TRBJ1-3; no reliable D call. The V and J ends lost 6 bases and 0 bases respectively, with 12 bases between them. The germline CDR1 and CDR2 sequences are SNHLY and FYNNEI. The CDR3 has 15 residues. The CDR3 loop is CASSYSEGSGNTIYF. CDR3 coding DNA: TGTGCCAGCAGCTACAGCGAGGGCTCTGGAAACACCATATATTTT.

V usage is TRBV20-1 and J usage is TRBJ2-1, with D possibly matching TRBD2 (5 bases). The DNA end favors TRBJ2-7, so the J call may be wrong. The CDR3 consists of 16 residues. In germline, CDR1 is DFQATT, CDR2 SNEGSKA (reference sequence). This chain's CDR3 is CSARDQLAVFYNEQYF. CDR3 DNA: TGCAGTGCTAGAGATCAGCTAGCTGTTTTCTACAATGAGCAGTACTTC.

V gene TRBV28 combines with J gene TRBJ1-2; 8 bases map to TRBD1. Germline V gives CDR1 MDHEN, CDR2 SYDVKM. Trimming at V came to 6 bases and at J to 4 bases, leaving 10 bases not matched to a gene. This CDR3 contains 15 residues. CDR3 sequence (DNA): TGTGCCAGCAGCCCAGACAGGGGATCGGTCTATGGCTACACCTTC. It encodes CASSPDRGSVYGYTF.

On this clonotype itself: A read error may account for a junction end that differs from germline. The V call is TRBV7-7, the J call TRBJ2-1, with D hard to call. This CDR3 contains 13 residues. CDR1 is SSHAT, CDR2 FNYEAQ, per germline (reference sequence). The CDR3 coding sequence is TGTGCTAGCAGCTTAAGTGGTAGCCCGGAGCAGTTCTTC. Translating gives CASSLSGSPEQFF.

V and J are TRBV11-2 and TRBJ2-3; TRBD2 agrees at 13 bases. The CDR3 consists of 18 residues. Germline trimming cut 5 bases from V and 0 bases from J; bases unmatched to any gene: 8. Germline V gives CDR1 SGHAT, CDR2 FQNNGV. The DNA of the CDR3 is TGTGCCAGCAGCCCAGCTCCGGGACTAGCGGGGAGCACAGATACGCAGTATTTT. This encodes CASSPAPGLAGSTDTQYF. Full variable domain (remainder filled in from reference TRBV11-2 and TRBJ2-3): EAGVAQSPRYKIIEKRQSVAFWCNPISGHATLYWYQQILGQGPKLLIQFQNNGVVDDSQLPKDRFSAERLKGVDSTLKIQPAKLEDSAVYLCASSPAPGLAGSTDTQYFGPGTRLTVL.

The V gene is TRBV7-8, the J gene TRBJ1-2, with D uncertain. The CDR3 loop spans 12 amino acids. Trimming took 5 bases from V and 4 from J, leaving 8 bases between them. Germline V lookup: CDR1 SGHVS, CDR2 FQNEAQ. CDR3 sequence (DNA): TGTGCCAGCAGCCCTCGTCTCTATGGCTACACCTTC. Translating it yields CASSPRLYGYTF.

This clonotype appeared a few times. The rearrangement joins TRBV29-1 to TRBJ2-5, with D unresolved. The V end was cut by 0 bases, the J end by 11 bases, with 16 bases between. The CDR3 sequence is 13 residues long. Per the germline V gene, CDR1 is SQVTM and CDR2 is ANQGSEA. The CDR3 loop reads CSVEDIRPNEQYF. For the CDR3, the DNA is TGCAGCGTTGAAGATATAAGGCCAAATGAGCAGTACTTC.

In its sample, this clonotype was seen a few times. A junction end diverges from the germline sequence, so it may reflect a read error. The chain combines TRBV14 with TRBJ2-1, with TRBD1 as a possible D gene (6 bases). Looked up from germline, CDR1 is SGHDN and CDR2 is FVKESK. This CDR3 comprises 13 residues. Here the CDR3 DNA reads TGTGCCGGCAGCCAAAACAGGGTTAATGAGCAGTTCTTC. It is translated as CAGSQNRVNEQFF.

The CDR3 here is CASSLDVFPYEQYF. DNA for the CDR3: TGTGCCAGCAGCTTGGATGTGTTTCCCTACGAGCAGTACTTC. The genes are TRBV5-5 and TRBJ2-7; D is undetermined. The CDR3 is 14 amino acids. V was clipped by 0 bases and J by 2 bases, with 9 bases between them. Germline CDR1 and CDR2: SGHKS and YYEKEE (reference sequence).

The table lists this clonotype with many counts. An end of the junction differs from the germline gene, which may be a read error. The CDR3 sequence: CASSLGRYTEAFF. In DNA form, the CDR3 reads TGCGCCAGCAGCTTGGGGCGGTACACTGAAGCTTTCTTT. The chain combines TRBV12-3 or TRBV12-4 with TRBJ1-1, with a possible D match to TRBD1 (5 bases). The CDR3 length is 13 residues.

This rearrangement joins TRBV29-1 to TRBJ2-3, with 11 nucleotides matching TRBD2. The germline V gene has CDR1 SQVTM and CDR2 ANQGSEA. CDR3 length: 16 amino acids. V lost 6 bases, J lost 1 base, and 9 bases stayed unmatched. CDR3 in amino acids: CSVVLAGVYGTDTQYF. Written as DNA, the CDR3 is TGCAGCGTCGTACTAGCGGGAGTCTATGGCACAGATACGCAGTATTTT.

The rearrangement joins TRBV20-1 to TRBJ1-2, with no clear D. V was cut by 4 bases and J by 7 bases, with 16 bases left in between. Germline CDR1 DFQATT, CDR2 SNEGSKA (reference sequence). The CDR3 is 13 residues long. Here the CDR3 reads CSATLTGGFGYTF. CDR3 nucleotide sequence: TGCAGTGCTACCCTCACGGGAGGTTTTGGCTACACCTTC.

The count of this clonotype is one. The CDR3 sequence: CASSLNLQGYEQYF. DNA of the CDR3: TGCGCCAGCAGCTTGAACCTACAGGGCTACGAGCAGTACTTC. The J gene is TRBJ2-7, the V gene TRBV5-1; tentative D call: TRBD1 (6 bases). Germline CDR1 and CDR2: SGHRS and YFSETQ. This CDR3 contains 14 residues. Deletions cut 1 base from V and 3 bases from J, with 11 bases between.

The chain links TRBV7-2 to TRBJ2-5, with D perhaps matching TRBD2 (6 bases). Germline CDR1 and CDR2: SGHTA and FQGNSA. There are 15 residues in the CDR3. V shed 6 bases and J shed 11 bases, with 25 bases lying between them. In DNA form, the CDR3 reads TGTGCCAGCAGTCCTATGCGGGGAGTGTATAATGAGCAGTACTTC. Translating it yields CASSPMRGVYNEQYF.

This clonotype came up a few times. The J gene is TRBJ2-3, the V gene TRBV7-6, with 10 positions matching TRBD1. With 6 bases clipped from V and 10 bases from J, the junction kept 10 bases outside the gene matches. The CDR3 is made up of 14 amino acids. Looked up from germline, CDR1 is SGHVS and CDR2 is FNYEAQ. CDR3 amino acids: CASRTGTGVDPQYF. CDR3 nucleotides: TGTGCCAGCAGAACCGGGACAGGGGTCGATCCGCAGTATTTT.